Listed here are 2 T cell receptor beta chains from one sample, sequenced in a study of blood T cell repertoires in COVID-19. Sequencing was performed with immunoSEQ multiplex PCR; in TCRdb, only in-frame clones are kept and a portion is missing. The sample yields around 250,000 clones, roughly 90% seen once. Sequenced: peripheral blood. The receptors were sampled from a young man who had recovered from COVID-19.

The chain employs TRBV4-2 and TRBJ2-1; 8 bases fit TRBD2. The germline gives CDR1 LGHNA, CDR2 YNFKEQ. V shed 4 bases and J 7 bases; nucleotides not matched to a gene: 12. This CDR3 comprises 16 residues. Written as DNA, the CDR3 is TGTGCCAGCAGCCCCGGACCCCGGGGGGGCGTGAATGAGCAGTTCTTC. It translates to CASSPGPRGGVNEQFF.

The chain employs TRBV6-2 or TRBV6-3 and TRBJ1-2; D is perhaps TRBD1 (5 bases). Germline V gene sequence: CDR1 MNHEY, CDR2 SVGEGT. The CDR3 loop spans 14 amino acids. V shed 2 bases and J shed 8 bases, with 15 bases lying between them. The CDR3 DNA sequence: TGTGCCAGCAGTTACCTCATGGGGGGAGGAGGCTACACCTTC. Translation: CASSYLMGGGGYTF.